These 20 T cell receptor beta chains were sequenced from one sample in a study of T-cell reconstitution after alpha-beta-depleted transplantation in children. A library of TCRbeta sequences, prepared with unique molecular identifiers, was generated. One entry per CDR3 protein, called by TCRdb with MiXCR from the PCR reads. The sample consists of approximately 640,000 distinct CDR3 sequences, roughly 15% of them appearing once. Sequencing was performed on PBMCs from the stem cell graft donor, taken from the stem cell graft. The receptors come from a human donor who donated a stem cell graft to a child with acute myeloid leukemia.

This clonotype was detected a few times. The gene calls are TRBV11-2 and TRBJ2-3; a weak D match, TRBD2 (6 bases). CDR3 size: 17 residues. Germline assignment: CDR1 SGHAT and CDR2 FQNNGV. With 0 bases removed from V and 6 bases from J, the gap between germline ends came to 19 bases. The CDR3 coding sequence is TGTGCCAGCAGCTTAGAATCGGGACGGGGGAAGCGGGATACGCAGTATTTT. It codes for CASSLESGRGKRDTQYF.

At least ten counts were recorded for this clonotype. This chain links TRBV29-1 with TRBJ1-5; D might be TRBD1 (6 bases). Germline V gives CDR1 SQVTM, CDR2 ANQGSEA. V was clipped by 7 bases and J by 6 bases, with 16 bases between them. This CDR3 spans 13 amino acids. CDR3 region: CSGGPGAGQPQHF. DNA of the CDR3: TGCAGCGGGGGCCCGGGGGCGGGTCAGCCCCAGCATTTT.

This sequence joins TRBV15 and TRBJ2-3; maybe TRBD2 (6 bases). The CDR3 extends over 18 amino acids. V gave up 0 bases and J gave up 1 base, with 17 bases separating them. Per germline, CDR1 LNHNV and CDR2 YYDKDF (reference sequence). CDR3 in DNA: TGTGCCACCAGCAGAGATCCCGGCGGGGCTAGCGGCACAGATACGCAGTATTTT. Protein sequence: CATSRDPGGASGTDTQYF.

This chain joins TRBV20-1 and TRBJ2-7, with a possible D match to TRBD2 (5 bases). V gave up 4 bases and J gave up 7 bases, with 11 bases separating them. Germline loops: CDR1 DFQATT, CDR2 SNEGSKA (reference sequence). The CDR3 loop spans 11 amino acids. In DNA form, the CDR3 reads TGCAGTGCTATGCTGGGAGAGGAGCAGTACTTC. This gives the protein CSAMLGEEQYF.

This clonotype has more than one count but fewer than ten. This chain uses TRBV5-1 with TRBJ1-1, with TRBD1 as a possible D gene (5 bases). The ends were cut back, 3 bases at V and 0 bases at J, with 12 bases in the middle. Germline CDR1 and CDR2: SGHRS and YFSETQ. This CDR3 contains 15 residues. The chain's CDR3 is CASSWDLVVNTEAFF. The CDR3 DNA follows: TGCGCCAGCAGCTGGGACCTCGTCGTGAACACTGAAGCTTTCTTT.

The V gene is TRBV12-3 or TRBV12-4, the J gene TRBJ1-1; 8 bases are a match to TRBD1. With V trimmed by 5 bases and J by 6 bases, 17 bases remained unmatched. The CDR3 is 17 residues long. The chain's CDR3 is CASSQTQGALGWSEAFF. The DNA for the CDR3 is TGTGCCAGCAGTCAAACCCAGGGGGCGTTGGGGTGGTCTGAAGCTTTCTTT.

This clonotype was detected ten times or more. The V and J genes are TRBV12-3 or TRBV12-4 and TRBJ1-6; weak D call: TRBD1 (5 bases). The length of the CDR3 is 14 residues. With 4 bases removed from V and 7 bases from J, the gap between germline ends came to 11 bases. This CDR3 is CASSSRDGNSPLHF. The CDR3 DNA sequence: TGTGCCAGCAGTTCCCGGGACGGGAATTCACCCCTCCACTTT.

Many counts were recorded for this clonotype. This chain links TRBV6-5 with TRBJ1-1, with D perhaps matching TRBD1 (5 bases). The germline V gene encodes CDR1 MNHEY and CDR2 SVGAGI. The V gene lost 0 bases and the J gene lost 3 bases, with 11 bases spanning the gap. This CDR3 is 15 amino acids long. The CDR3 reads CASSYSRGVDTEAFF. The CDR3 DNA follows: TGTGCCAGCAGTTACTCGAGGGGTGTGGACACTGAAGCTTTCTTT.

The CDR3 reads CSASDRDVGASYNEQFF. The CDR3 DNA is TGCAGTGCTTCAGATCGGGACGTCGGAGCGTCCTACAATGAGCAGTTCTTC. The V call is TRBV20-1, the J call TRBJ2-1; possibly TRBD1 or TRBD2 for D (5 bases each). Germline CDR1 DFQATT, CDR2 SNEGSKA (reference sequence). The CDR3 sequence is 17 residues long. V was clipped by 5 bases and J by 1 base, with 21 bases between them.

This clonotype was picked up a small number of times. The V call is TRBV6-1, the J call TRBJ2-1; the D is unclear. The CDR3 extends over 13 amino acids. Germline CDR1 is MNHNS and CDR2 is SASEGT. V was clipped by 5 bases and J by 4 bases, with 9 bases between them. The CDR3 is CASSTHGYNEQFF. The CDR3 DNA follows: TGTGCCAGCAGTACACATGGGTACAATGAGCAGTTCTTC.

This clonotype was found many times. The chain recombines TRBV13 with TRBJ1-2; D not certain. With 5 bases removed from V and 5 bases from J, the gap between germline ends came to 15 bases. This CDR3 contains 14 residues. The germline gives CDR1 PRHDT, CDR2 FYEKMQ (reference sequence). The CDR3 bases are TGTGCCAGCAGCGGGCAGGAATTTGGGTATGGCTACACCTTC. This gives the protein CASSGQEFGYGYTF.

The J gene is TRBJ2-5, the V gene TRBV12-3 or TRBV12-4, with TRBD1 as a possible D gene (5 bases). CDR3 size: 13 residues. V was clipped by 5 bases and J by 7 bases, with 14 bases between them. CDR3: CASSPQGCGTQYF. The DNA for the CDR3 is TGTGCCAGCAGTCCCCAGGGATGTGGGACCCAGTACTTC.

This clonotype was seen at least ten times. The rearrangement links TRBV20-1 to TRBJ1-5, with D maybe TRBD1 (6 bases). CDR1 is DFQATT, CDR2 SNEGSKA, per germline (reference sequence). Trimming removed 0 bases from V and 3 bases from J, with 15 bases in between. This CDR3 contains 16 residues. The CDR3 here is CSARDYRQVLNQPQHF. The CDR3 DNA reads as TGCAGTGCTAGAGATTACCGACAGGTGCTCAATCAGCCCCAGCATTTT.

This clonotype was seen at least ten times. The rearrangement uses TRBV4-2 and TRBJ2-5, with 8 bases that match TRBD1. Germline CDR1 and CDR2: LGHNA and YNFKEQ. Trimming took 1 base from V and 5 from J; bases not matched to a gene: 15. CDR3 length: 18 residues. CDR3 nucleotide sequence: TGTGCCAGCAGCCAAGGTCGGCGTGCGACAGGGGTTGAGGAGACCCAGTACTTC. Translation: CASSQGRRATGVEETQYF.

The chain links TRBV12-3 or TRBV12-4 to TRBJ1-5, with D possibly being TRBD1 (6 bases). This CDR3 spans 17 amino acids. Trimming pared 5 bases from V and 0 bases from J, leaving 17 bases between. The CDR3 is CASSPGQTLNSNQPQHF. For the CDR3, the DNA is TGTGCCAGCAGTCCCGGACAGACCCTCAATAGCAATCAGCCCCAGCATTTT.

This chain joins TRBV7-9 and TRBJ1-1; D gene uncertain. Trimming removed 1 base from V and 10 bases from J, with 10 bases in between. Germline V gene lookup returns CDR1 SEHNR and CDR2 FQNEAQ (reference sequence). The CDR3 is 12 amino acids. In DNA form, the CDR3 reads TGTGCCAGCAGCTTAGGCGGGAGGAGAGCTTTCTTT. It is translated as CASSLGGRRAFF.

V gene TRBV21-1 combines with J gene TRBJ2-7; TRBD1 is the table's D call and was not checked against the DNA. TRBV21-1 is a pseudogene locus. CDR3 size: 14 residues. In nucleotides, the CDR3 is TGTGGCAGCAATTCCGGGACAGCTTCGTACGAGCAGTACTTC. This codes for CGSNSGTASYEQYF.

This clonotype was detected ten times or more. This rearrangement joins TRBV7-9 to TRBJ1-5; D is unresolved. The CDR3 is 15 amino acids. V lost 4 bases to trimming and J lost 3 bases, with 13 bases between them. CDR1 is SEHNR and CDR2 is FQNEAQ in the germline V gene (reference sequence). CDR3 DNA sequence: TGTGCCAGCAGCTGGGGAACTGCCTCCAATCAGCCCCAGCATTTT. Translating gives CASSWGTASNQPQHF.

This clonotype was recorded a few times. The chain is built from TRBV7-9 and TRBJ1-2; no firm D call. The CDR3 sequence is 14 residues long. Per germline, CDR1 SEHNR and CDR2 FQNEAQ (reference sequence). Trimming cost V 2 bases and J 2 bases, with 9 bases left between them. The CDR3 is CASSLMPRNYGYTF. The CDR3, as DNA: TGTGCCAGCAGCTTAATGCCGCGGAACTATGGCTACACCTTC.

This clonotype occurred a few times. This sequence joins TRBV20-1 and TRBJ2-7, with 7 bases lining up with TRBD1. CDR1 and CDR2 from the germline V gene are DFQATT and SNEGSKA (reference sequence). The V gene end was trimmed by 5 bases and the J gene end by 5 bases; junction bases not matched to a gene: 6. There are 12 residues in the CDR3. Written as DNA, the CDR3 is TGCAGTGCTCACAGGGGTTTGAACGAGCAGTACTTC. This codes for CSAHRGLNEQYF.